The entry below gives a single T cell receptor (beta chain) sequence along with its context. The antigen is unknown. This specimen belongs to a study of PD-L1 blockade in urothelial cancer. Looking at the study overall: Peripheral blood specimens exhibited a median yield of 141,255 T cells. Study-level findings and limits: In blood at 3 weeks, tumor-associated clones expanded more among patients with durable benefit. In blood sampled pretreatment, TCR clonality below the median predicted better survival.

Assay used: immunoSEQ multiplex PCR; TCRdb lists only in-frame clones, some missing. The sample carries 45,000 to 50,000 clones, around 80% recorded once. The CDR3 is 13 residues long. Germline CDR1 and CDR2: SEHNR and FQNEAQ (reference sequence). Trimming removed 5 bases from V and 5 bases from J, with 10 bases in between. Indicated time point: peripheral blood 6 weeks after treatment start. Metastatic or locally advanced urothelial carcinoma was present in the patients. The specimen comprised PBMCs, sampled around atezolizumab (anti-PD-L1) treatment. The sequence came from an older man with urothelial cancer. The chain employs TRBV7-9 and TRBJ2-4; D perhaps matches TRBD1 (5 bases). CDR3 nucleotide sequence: TGTGCCAGCAGCGACCAGGGTCAAAACATTCAGTACTTC. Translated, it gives CASSDQGQNIQYF.